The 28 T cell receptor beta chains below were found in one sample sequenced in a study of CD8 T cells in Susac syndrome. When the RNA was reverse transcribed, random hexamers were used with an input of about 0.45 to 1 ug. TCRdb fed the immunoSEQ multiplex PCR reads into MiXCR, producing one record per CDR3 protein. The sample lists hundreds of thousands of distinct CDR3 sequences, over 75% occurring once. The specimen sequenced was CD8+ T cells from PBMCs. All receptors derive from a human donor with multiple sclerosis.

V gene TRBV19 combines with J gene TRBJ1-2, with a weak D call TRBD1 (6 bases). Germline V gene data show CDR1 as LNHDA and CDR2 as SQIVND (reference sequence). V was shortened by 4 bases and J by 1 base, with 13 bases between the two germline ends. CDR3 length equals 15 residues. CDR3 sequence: CASSTRDTLNYGYTF. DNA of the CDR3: TGTGCCAGTAGTACCCGGGACACCCTTAACTATGGCTACACCTTC.

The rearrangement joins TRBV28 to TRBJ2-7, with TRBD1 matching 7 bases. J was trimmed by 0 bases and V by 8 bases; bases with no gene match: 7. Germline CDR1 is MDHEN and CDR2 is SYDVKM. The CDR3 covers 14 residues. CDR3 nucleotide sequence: TGTGCCAGCTATAACAGGGGTAGCTCCTACGAGCAGTACTTC. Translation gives CASYNRGSSYEQYF.

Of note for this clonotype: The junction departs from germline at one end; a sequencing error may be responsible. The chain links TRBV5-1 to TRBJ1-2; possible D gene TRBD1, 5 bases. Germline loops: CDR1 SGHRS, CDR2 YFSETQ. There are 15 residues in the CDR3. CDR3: CASRFQQEGNYSYTF. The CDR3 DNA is TGCGCCAGCAGATTCCAGCAGGAGGGGAACTATAGCTACACCTTC.

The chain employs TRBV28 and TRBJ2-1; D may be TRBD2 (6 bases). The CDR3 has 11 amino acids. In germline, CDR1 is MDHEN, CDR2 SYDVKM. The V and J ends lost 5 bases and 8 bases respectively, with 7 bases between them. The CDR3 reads CASSIADEQFF. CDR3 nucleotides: TGTGCCAGCAGTATAGCGGATGAGCAGTTCTTC.

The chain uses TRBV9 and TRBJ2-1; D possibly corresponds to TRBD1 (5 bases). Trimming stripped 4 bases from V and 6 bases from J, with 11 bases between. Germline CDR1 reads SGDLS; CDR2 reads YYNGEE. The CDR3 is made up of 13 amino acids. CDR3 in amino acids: CASSTEDTNEQFF. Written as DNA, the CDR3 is TGTGCCAGCAGCACAGAGGACACCAATGAGCAGTTCTTC.

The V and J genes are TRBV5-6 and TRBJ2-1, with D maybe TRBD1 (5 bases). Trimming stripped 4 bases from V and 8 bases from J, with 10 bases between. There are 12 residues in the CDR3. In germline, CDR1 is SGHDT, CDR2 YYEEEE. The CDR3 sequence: CASSGARDEQFF. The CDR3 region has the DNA TGTGCCAGCAGCGGGGCAAGGGATGAGCAGTTCTTC.

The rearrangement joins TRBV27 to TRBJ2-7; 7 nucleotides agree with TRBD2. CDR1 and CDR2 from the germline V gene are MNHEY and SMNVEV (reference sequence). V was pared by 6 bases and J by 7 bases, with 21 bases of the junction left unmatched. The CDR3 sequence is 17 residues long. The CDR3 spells CASRPNTIAGAGVEQYF. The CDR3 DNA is TGTGCCAGCAGGCCGAATACGATAGCGGGTGCGGGGGTTGAGCAGTACTTC.

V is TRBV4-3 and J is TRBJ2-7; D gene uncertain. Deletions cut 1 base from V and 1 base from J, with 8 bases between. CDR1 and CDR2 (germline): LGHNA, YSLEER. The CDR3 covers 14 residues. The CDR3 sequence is CASSQAADSYEQYF. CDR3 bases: TGCGCCAGCAGCCAAGCAGCAGATTCCTACGAGCAGTACTTC.

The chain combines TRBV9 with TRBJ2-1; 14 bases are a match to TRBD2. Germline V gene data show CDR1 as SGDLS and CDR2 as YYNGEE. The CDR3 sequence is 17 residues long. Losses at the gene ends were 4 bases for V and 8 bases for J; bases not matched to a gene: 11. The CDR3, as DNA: TGTGCCAGCAGCAACCCGGGGACTAGCGGGAGATTCGATGAGCAGTTCTTC. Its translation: CASSNPGTSGRFDEQFF. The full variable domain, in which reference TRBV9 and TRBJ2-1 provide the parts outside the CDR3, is DSGVTQTPKHLITATGQRVTLRCSPRSGDLSVYWYQQSLDQGLQFLIQYYNGEERAKGNILERFSAQQFPDLHSELNLSSLELGDSALYFCASSNPGTSGRFDEQFFGPGTRLTVL.

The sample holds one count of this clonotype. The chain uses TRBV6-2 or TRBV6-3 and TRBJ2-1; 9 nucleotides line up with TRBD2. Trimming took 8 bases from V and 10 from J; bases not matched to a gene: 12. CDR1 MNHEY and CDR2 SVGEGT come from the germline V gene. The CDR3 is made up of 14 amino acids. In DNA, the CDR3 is TGTGCCAGCTCCCCCAGGCTAGCGGGAAGCGAGCAGTTCTTC. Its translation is CASSPRLAGSEQFF.

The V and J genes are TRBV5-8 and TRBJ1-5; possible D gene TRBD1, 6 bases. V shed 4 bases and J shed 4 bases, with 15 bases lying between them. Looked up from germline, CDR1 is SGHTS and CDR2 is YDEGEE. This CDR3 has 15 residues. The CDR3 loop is CASSKLGGPNQPQHF. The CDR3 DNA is TGTGCCAGCAGCAAACTTGGGGGGCCAAATCAGCCCCAGCATTTT. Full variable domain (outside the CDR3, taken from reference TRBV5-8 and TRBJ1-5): EAGVTQSPTHLIKTRGQQATLRCSPISGHTSVYWYQQALGLGLQFLLWYDEGEERNRGNFPPRFSGRQFPNYSSELNVNALELEDSALYLCASSKLGGPNQPQHFGDGTRLSIL.

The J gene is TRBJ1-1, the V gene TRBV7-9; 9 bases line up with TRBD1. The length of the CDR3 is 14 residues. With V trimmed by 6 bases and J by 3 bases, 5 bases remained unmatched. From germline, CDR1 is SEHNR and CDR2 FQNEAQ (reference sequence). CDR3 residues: CASRGQGQDTEAFF. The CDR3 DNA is TGTGCCAGCAGGGGACAGGGTCAGGACACTGAAGCTTTCTTT.

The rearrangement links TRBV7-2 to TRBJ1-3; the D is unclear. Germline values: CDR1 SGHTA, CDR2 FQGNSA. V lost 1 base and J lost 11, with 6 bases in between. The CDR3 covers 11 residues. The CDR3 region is CASSLGAAIYF. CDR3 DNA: TGTGCCAGCAGCTTAGGGGCTGCCATATATTTT.

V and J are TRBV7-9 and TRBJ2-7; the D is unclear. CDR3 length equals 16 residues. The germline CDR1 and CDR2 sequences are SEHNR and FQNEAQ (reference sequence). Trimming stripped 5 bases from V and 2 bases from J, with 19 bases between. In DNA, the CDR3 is TGTGCCAGCAGCCCGCCCCTGTCACTCAATCCCTACGAGCAGTACTTC. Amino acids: CASSPPLSLNPYEQYF.

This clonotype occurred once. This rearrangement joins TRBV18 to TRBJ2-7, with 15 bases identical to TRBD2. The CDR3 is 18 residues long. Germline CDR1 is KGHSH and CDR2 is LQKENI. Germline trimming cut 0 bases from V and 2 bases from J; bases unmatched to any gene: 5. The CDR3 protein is CASSPPGLAGGPAYEQYF. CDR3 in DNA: TGTGCCAGCTCACCACCAGGACTAGCGGGAGGGCCCGCCTACGAGCAGTACTTC.

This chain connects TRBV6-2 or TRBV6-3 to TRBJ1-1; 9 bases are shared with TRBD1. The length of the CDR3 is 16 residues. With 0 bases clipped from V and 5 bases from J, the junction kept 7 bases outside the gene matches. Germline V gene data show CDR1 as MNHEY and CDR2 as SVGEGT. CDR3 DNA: TGTGCCAGCAGTTACTCGACAGGGGGAGGTGGTACTGAAGCTTTCTTT. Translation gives CASSYSTGGGGTEAFF.

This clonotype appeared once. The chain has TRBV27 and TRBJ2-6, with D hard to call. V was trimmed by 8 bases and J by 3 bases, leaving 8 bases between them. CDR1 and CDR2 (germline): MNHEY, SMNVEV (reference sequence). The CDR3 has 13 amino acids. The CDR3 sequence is CASSWDGANVLTF. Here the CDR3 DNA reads TGTGCCAGCTCTTGGGATGGGGCCAACGTCCTGACTTTC.

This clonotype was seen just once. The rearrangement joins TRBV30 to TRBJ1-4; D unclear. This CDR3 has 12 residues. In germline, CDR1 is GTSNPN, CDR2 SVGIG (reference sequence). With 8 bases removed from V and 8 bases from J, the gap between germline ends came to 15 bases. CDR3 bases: TGTGCCCTGGGAGCGGCAAAAGAAAAACTGTTTTTT. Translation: CALGAAKEKLFF. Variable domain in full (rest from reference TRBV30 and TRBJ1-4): SQTIHQWPATLVQPVGSPLSLECTVEGTSNPNLYWYRQAAGRGLQLLFYSVGIGQISSEVPQNLSASRPQDRQFILSSKKLLLSDSGFYLCALGAAKEKLFFGSGTQLSVL.

DNA of the CDR3: TGCGCCAGCAGCCAAGATATGACAGGGGGCCAGCCCCAGCATTTT. This codes for CASSQDMTGGQPQHF. The chain couples TRBV4-3 to TRBJ1-5, with TRBD1 identical over 10 bases. The CDR3 has 15 amino acids. Losses at the gene ends were 0 bases for V and 7 bases for J; bases not matched to a gene: 3. Germline V gene sequence: CDR1 LGHNA, CDR2 YSLEER.

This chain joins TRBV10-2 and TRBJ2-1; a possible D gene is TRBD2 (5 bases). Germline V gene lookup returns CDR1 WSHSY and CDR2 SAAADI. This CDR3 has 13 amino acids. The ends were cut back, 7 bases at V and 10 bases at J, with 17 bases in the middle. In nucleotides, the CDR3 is TGCGCCAGCACTTCGGACTGGTCGGGGGAGCAGTTCTTC. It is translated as CASTSDWSGEQFF.

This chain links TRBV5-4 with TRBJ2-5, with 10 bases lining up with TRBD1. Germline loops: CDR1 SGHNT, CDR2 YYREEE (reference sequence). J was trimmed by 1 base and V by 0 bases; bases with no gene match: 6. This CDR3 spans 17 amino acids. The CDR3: CASSLGQGALSQETQYF. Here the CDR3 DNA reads TGTGCCAGCAGCTTGGGACAGGGGGCTTTGAGCCAAGAGACCCAGTACTTC.

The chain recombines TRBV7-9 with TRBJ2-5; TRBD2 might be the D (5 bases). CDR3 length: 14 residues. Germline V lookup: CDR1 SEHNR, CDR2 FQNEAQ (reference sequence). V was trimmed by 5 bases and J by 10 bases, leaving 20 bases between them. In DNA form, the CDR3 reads TGTGCCAGCAGCCCCGCGGCGCATTCTGCGGGCCAGTACTTC. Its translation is CASSPAAHSAGQYF.

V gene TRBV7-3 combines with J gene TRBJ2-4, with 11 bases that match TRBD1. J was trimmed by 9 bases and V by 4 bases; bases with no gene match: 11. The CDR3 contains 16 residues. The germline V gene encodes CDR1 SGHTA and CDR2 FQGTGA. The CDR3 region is CASSYGQGAGWRIQYF. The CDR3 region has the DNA TGTGCCAGCAGCTACGGACAGGGGGCCGGATGGCGCATTCAGTACTTC. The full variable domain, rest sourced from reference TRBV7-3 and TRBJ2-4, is GAGVSQTPSNKVTEKGKYVELRCDPISGHTALYWYRQSLGQGPEFLIYFQGTGAADDSGLPNDRFFAVRPEGSVSTLKIQRTERGDSAVYLCASSYGQGAGWRIQYFGAGTRLSVL.

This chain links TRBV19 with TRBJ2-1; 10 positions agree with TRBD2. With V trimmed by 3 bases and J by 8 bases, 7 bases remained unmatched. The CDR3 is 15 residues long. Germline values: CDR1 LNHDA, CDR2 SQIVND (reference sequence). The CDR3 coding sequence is TGTGCCAGTAGTATTACTAGCGGGGCCGGCGATGAGCAGTTCTTC. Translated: CASSITSGAGDEQFF.

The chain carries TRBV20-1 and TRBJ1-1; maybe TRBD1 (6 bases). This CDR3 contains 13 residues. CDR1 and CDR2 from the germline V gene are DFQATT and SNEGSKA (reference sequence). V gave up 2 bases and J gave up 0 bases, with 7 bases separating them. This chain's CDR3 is CSARQGMNTEAFF. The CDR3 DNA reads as TGCAGTGCTAGACAGGGGATGAACACTGAAGCTTTCTTT.

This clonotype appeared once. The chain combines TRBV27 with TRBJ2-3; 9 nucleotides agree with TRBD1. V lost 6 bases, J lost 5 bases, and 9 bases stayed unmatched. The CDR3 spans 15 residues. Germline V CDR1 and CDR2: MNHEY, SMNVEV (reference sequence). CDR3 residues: CASSQVQGARDTQYF. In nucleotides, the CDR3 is TGTGCCAGCAGCCAAGTACAGGGGGCTAGAGATACGCAGTATTTT.

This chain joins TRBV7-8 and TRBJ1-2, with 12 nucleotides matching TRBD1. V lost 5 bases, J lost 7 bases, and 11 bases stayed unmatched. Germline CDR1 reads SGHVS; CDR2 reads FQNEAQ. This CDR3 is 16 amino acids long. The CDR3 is CASSRGTGGASGGYTF. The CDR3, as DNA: TGTGCCAGCAGCCGGGGGACAGGGGGCGCCTCGGGTGGCTACACCTTC.

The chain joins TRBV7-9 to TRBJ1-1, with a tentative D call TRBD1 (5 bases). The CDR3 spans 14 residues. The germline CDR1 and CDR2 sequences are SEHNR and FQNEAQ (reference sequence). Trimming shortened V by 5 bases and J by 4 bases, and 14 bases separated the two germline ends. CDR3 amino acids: CASSRTGVSTEAFF. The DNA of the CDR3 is TGTGCCAGCAGCCGCACGGGGGTTTCCACTGAAGCTTTCTTT.